This TCR beta chain was obtained from a study of CD8+ T cells in alopecia areata. Points from the study as a whole: TCR sharing was clearer in mice than between patients, perhaps partly owing to patient HLA diversity. Lesional scalp, notably in alopecia totalis/universalis, had clonality above that of normal scalp.

The V gene's germline CDR1 is MNHEY and CDR2 SVGAGI. Trimming shortened V by 4 bases and J by 4 bases, and 10 bases separated the two germline ends. The CDR3 is 13 residues long. Worth noting for this clone: The antigen remains unidentified.

TCR sequencing used cDNA made by reverse transcription of extracted RNA. Assay: immunoSEQ multiplex PCR; the TCRdb copy retains only in-frame clones and omits some. The sample includes more than 200,000 clones, about 68% of them seen just once. J is TRBJ1-2 and V is TRBV6-5; unclear D gene. Source: CD4+ T cells sorted from blood, taken at week 0. The clonotype comes from a human donor with alopecia areata. CDR3 sequence: CASSSHSTYGYTF. The DNA for the CDR3 is TGTGCCAGCAGTTCGCACAGCACCTATGGCTACACCTTC.